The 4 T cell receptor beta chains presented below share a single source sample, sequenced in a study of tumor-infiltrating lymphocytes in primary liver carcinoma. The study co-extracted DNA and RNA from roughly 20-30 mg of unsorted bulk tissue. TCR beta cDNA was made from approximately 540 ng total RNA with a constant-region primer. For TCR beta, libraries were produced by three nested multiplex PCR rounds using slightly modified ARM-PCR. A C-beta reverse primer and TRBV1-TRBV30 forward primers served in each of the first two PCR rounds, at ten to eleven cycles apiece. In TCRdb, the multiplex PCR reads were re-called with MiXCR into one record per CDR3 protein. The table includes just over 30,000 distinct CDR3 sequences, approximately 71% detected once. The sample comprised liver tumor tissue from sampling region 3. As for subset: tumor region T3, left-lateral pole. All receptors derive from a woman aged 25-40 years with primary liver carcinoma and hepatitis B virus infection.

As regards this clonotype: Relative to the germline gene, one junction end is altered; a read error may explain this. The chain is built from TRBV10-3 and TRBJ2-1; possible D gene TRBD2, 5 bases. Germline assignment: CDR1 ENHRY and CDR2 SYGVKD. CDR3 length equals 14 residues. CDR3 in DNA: TGTGCCATTAGTCCCACGGCAACCCGGGATGAGCAGTCCTTC. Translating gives CAISPTATRDEQSF.

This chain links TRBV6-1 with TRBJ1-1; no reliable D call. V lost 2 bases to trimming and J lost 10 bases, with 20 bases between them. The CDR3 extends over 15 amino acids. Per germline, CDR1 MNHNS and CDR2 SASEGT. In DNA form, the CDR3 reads TGTGCCAGCAGTGAATTTATGTTTTACGGTTTTGTAGCTTTCTTT. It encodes CASSEFMFYGFVAFF.

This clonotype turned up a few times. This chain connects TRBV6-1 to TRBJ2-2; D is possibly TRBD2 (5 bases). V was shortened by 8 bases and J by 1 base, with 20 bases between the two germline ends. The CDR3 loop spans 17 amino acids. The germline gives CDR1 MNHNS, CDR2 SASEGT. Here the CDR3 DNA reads TGTGCCAGCGACGAGGGCACCCAGGCTTGGAACACCGGGGAGCTGTTTTTT. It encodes CASDEGTQAWNTGELFF.

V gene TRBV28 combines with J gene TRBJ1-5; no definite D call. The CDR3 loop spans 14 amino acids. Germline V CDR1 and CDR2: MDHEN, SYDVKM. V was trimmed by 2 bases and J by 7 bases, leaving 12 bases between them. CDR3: CASSLSWRIQPQHF. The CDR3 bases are TGTGCCAGCAGTTTAAGCTGGAGGATCCAGCCCCAGCATTTT.